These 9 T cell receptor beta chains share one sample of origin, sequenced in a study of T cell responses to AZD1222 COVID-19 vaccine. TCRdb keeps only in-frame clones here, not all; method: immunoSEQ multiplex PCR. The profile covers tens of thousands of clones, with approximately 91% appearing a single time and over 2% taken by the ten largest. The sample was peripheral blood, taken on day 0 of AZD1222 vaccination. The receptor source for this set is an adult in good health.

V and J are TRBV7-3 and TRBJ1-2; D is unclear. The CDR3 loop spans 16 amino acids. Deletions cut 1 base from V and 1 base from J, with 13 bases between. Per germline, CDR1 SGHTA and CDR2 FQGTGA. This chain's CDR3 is CASSLNAAAINYGYTF. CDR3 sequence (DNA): TGTGCCAGCAGCTTAAACGCGGCAGCAATTAACTATGGCTACACCTTC.

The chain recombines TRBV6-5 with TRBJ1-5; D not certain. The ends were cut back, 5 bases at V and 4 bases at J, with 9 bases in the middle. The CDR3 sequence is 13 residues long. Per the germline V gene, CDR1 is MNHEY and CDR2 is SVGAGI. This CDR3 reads CASSHGANQPQHF. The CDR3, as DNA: TGTGCCAGCAGTCACGGCGCGAATCAGCCCCAGCATTTT.

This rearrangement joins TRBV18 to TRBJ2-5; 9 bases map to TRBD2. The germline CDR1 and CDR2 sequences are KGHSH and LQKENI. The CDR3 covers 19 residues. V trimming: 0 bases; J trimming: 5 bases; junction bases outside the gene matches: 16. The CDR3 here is CASSPPFPQIAGVEETQYF. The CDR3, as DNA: TGTGCCAGCTCACCACCGTTTCCCCAAATAGCGGGAGTGGAGGAGACCCAGTACTTC.

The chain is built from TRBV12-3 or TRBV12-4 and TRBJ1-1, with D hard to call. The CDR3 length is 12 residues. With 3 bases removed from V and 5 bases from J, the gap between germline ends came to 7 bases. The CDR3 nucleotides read TGTGCCAGCAGTTTGGGGAGGACTGAAGCTTTCTTT. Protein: CASSLGRTEAFF.

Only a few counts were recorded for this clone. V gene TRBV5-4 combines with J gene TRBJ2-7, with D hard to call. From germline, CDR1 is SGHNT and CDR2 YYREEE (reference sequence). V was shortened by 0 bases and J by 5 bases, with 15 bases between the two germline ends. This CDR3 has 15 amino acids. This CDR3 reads CASSLDGRVRHEQYF. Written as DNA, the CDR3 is TGTGCCAGCAGCTTGGACGGGCGCGTGAGACACGAGCAGTACTTC. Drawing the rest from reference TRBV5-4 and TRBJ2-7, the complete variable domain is ETGVTQSPTHLIKTRGQQVTLRCSSQSGHNTVSWYQQALGQGPQFIFQYYREEENGRGNFPPRFSGLQFPNYSSELNVNALELDDSALYLCASSLDGRVRHEQYFGPGTRLTVT.

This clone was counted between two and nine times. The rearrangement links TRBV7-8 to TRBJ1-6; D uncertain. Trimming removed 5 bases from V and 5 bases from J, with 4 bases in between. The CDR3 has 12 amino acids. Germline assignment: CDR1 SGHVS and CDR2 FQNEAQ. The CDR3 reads CASSPDNSPLHF. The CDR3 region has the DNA TGTGCCAGCAGCCCAGATAATTCACCCCTCCACTTT. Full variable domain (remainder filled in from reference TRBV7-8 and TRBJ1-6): GAGVSQSPRYKVAKRGQDVALRCDPISGHVSLFWYQQALGQGPEFLTYFQNEAQLDKSGLPSDRFFAERPEGSVSTLKIQRTQQEDSAVYLCASSPDNSPLHFGNGTRLTVT.

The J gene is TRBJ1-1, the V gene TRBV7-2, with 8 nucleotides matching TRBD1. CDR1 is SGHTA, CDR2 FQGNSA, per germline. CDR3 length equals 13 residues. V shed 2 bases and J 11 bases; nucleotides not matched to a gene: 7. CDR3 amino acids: CASSLLQGARAFF. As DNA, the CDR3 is TGTGCCAGCAGCTTACTGCAGGGGGCGCGTGCTTTCTTT.

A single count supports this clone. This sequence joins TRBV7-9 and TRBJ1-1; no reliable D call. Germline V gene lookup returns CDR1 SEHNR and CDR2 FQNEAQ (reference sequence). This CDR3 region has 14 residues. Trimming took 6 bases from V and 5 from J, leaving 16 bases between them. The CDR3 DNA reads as TGTGCCAGCAGTTCAAGAAGTAGGAATACTGAAGCTTTCTTT. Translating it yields CASSSRSRNTEAFF.

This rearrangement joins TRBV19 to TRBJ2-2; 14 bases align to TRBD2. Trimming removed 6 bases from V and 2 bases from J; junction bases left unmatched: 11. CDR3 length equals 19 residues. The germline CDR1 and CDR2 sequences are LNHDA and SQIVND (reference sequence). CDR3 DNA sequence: TGTGCCAGTAGGCCTGGACTAGCGGGAGGAGCCCTCAACACCGGGGAGCTGTTTTTT. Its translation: CASRPGLAGGALNTGELFF.